Here is one T cell receptor (beta chain) with its context. The repertoire was sequenced with immunoSEQ multiplex PCR; TCRdb's copy has only in-frame clones and lacks some. The sample lists over 10,000 clones, around 80% seen once, with around 45% in the top ten. The data stem from a study of blood T cell repertoires in COVID-19. About the study: T cells, B-cell-depleted T cells, or PBMCs supplied cDNA or gDNA.

CDR3 length: 16 residues. V lost 2 bases, J lost 2 bases, and 5 bases stayed unmatched. Germline-derived CDR1 and CDR2 are SEHNR and FQNEAQ (reference sequence). This clonotype originated in a man older than 75 with acute or convalescent COVID-19. Sequenced sample: peripheral blood. V usage is TRBV7-9 and J usage is TRBJ2-1, with 8 bases matching TRBD2. The DNA for the CDR3 is TGTGCCAGCAGCTTATACGGGGGGGCCGCCTACAATGAGCAGTTCTTC. Translation gives CASSLYGGAAYNEQFF. Full variable domain (remainder filled in from reference TRBV7-9 and TRBJ2-1): DTGVSQNPRHKITKRGQNVTFRCDPISEHNRLYWYRQTLGQGPEFLTYFQNEAQLEKSRLLSDRFSAERPKGSFSTLEIQRTEQGDSAMYLCASSLYGGAAYNEQFFGPGTRLTVL.